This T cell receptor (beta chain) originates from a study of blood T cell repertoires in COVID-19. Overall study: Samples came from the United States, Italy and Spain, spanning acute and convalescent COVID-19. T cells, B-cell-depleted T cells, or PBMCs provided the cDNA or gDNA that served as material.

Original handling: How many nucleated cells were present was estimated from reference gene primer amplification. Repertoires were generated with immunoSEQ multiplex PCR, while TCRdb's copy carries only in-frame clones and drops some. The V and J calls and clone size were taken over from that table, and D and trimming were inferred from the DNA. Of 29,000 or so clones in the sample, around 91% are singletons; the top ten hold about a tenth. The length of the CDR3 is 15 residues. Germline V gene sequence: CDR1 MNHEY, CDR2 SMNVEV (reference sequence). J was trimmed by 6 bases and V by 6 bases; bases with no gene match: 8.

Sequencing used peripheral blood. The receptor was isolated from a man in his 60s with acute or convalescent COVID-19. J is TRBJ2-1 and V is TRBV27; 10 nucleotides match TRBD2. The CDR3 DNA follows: TGTGCCAGCAGAGGCGGGCTAGCGGGAGTCAATGAGCAGTTCTTC. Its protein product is CASRGGLAGVNEQFF.